The 7 T cell receptor beta chains presented below share a single source sample, sequenced in a study of shared clonotypes between healthy human individuals. The assay was immunoSEQ multiplex PCR, and TCRdb's table has in-frame clones only and misses some. The sample holds about 490,000 clones; 60% to 80% are singletons and the top ten take approximately 12%. The sequencing sample was made of PBMCs. All receptors come from a woman in her forties in good health. Some clones in this sample may be carry-over from other donors' samples.

This clone was found a few times. The chain joins TRBV2 to TRBJ2-7; 8 bases map to TRBD1. CDR1 and CDR2 from the germline V gene are SNHLY and FYNNEI. The CDR3 totals 14 residues. After removal of 6 bases from V and 3 bases from J, the junction contained 7 bases not matched to a gene. The CDR3 loop is CASRRGQVNYEQYF. In DNA form, the CDR3 reads TGTGCCAGCAGGAGGGGACAGGTTAACTACGAGCAGTACTTC.

Notes on this clone: A read error may produce the germline difference seen at one junction end. The rearrangement uses TRBV10-1 and TRBJ2-7; 8 positions agree with TRBD1. The CDR3 runs to 15 residues. Germline values: CDR1 WNHNN, CDR2 SYGVQD (reference sequence). The CDR3 region is CASSALYRGYDEQYF. The CDR3 DNA reads TGCGCCAGCAGTGCCCTTTACAGGGGGTACGACGAGCAGTACTTT.

This sequence joins TRBV28 and TRBJ1-2; D not resolved. Trimming shortened V by 8 bases and J by 4 bases, and 17 bases separated the two germline ends. Germline CDR1 reads MDHEN; CDR2 reads SYDVKM. The CDR3 extends over 14 amino acids. As DNA, the CDR3 is TGTGCCAGCCTCCGCCGGGATATAGTCTATGGCTACACCTTC. Translation gives CASLRRDIVYGYTF.

To note about this clone: Distinct nucleotide sequences in the sample also encode this CDR3. The rearrangement links TRBV9 to TRBJ2-2; the D is unclear. V lost 4 bases, J lost 5 bases, and 6 bases lay in between. From germline, CDR1 is SGDLS and CDR2 YYNGEE. This CDR3 has 12 amino acids. As DNA, the CDR3 is TGTGCCAGCAGCCCCCGGACCGGGGAGCTGTTTTTT. Amino acids: CASSPRTGELFF.

The rearrangement joins TRBV11-2 to TRBJ2-1; D might be TRBD1 or TRBD2, each matching 6 bases. CDR1 and CDR2 from the germline V gene are SGHAT and FQNNGV. V was cut by 7 bases and J by 1 base, with 17 bases left in between. CDR3 length: 16 amino acids. CDR3 DNA sequence: TGTGCCAGCACCCATAGGGGGGACGCATCCTACAATGAGCAGTTCTTC. Amino acids: CASTHRGDASYNEQFF.

This clone appeared once. Different DNA sequences within this sample yield the same CDR3. In DNA, the CDR3 is TGCGCCAGCAGCTTGGCAGGGATCAGCTACGAGCAGTACTTC. This sequence encodes CASSLAGISYEQYF. The chain couples TRBV5-1 to TRBJ2-7; maybe TRBD1 (5 bases). Trimming cost V 0 bases and J 3 bases, with 10 bases left between them. The CDR3 has 14 amino acids. Germline-derived CDR1 and CDR2 are SGHRS and YFSETQ.

The chain carries TRBV7-3 and TRBJ2-5, with 13 nucleotides matching TRBD2. CDR1 and CDR2 from the germline V gene are SGHTA and FQGTGA. Trimming took 5 bases from V and 5 from J; bases not matched to a gene: 5. CDR3 length equals 15 residues. The CDR3: CASSPPTSGRETQYF. For the CDR3, the DNA is TGTGCCAGCAGCCCACCGACTAGCGGGAGGGAGACCCAGTACTTC. The entire variable domain, with the rest obtained from reference TRBV7-3 and TRBJ2-5, is as follows: GAGVSQTPSNKVTEKGKYVELRCDPISGHTALYWYRQSLGQGPEFLIYFQGTGAADDSGLPNDRFFAVRPEGSVSTLKIQRTERGDSAVYLCASSPPTSGRETQYFGPGTRLLVL.